The sequence of this T cell receptor (beta chain) was determined in a study of blood T cells in healthy people across ages. The use of a sample-barcoded 5' primer and a J-beta primer mix characterized a second PCR of about 7 to 12 cycles. A template-switch adaptor containing 12 random nucleotides labeled each cDNA molecule. TCRdb independently ran MiXCR on the 5' RACE reads; one entry per CDR3 protein. The top ten hold roughly 23% of the sample, which has 1,800,000 or so distinct CDR3 sequences, about 39% seen once. Germline CDR1 PRHDT, CDR2 FYEKMQ (reference sequence). The length of the CDR3 is 17 residues. The V end lost 4 bases, the J end lost 5 bases, and 23 bases lay between the germline ends.

Sequenced: blood. The receptor's source is a human donor in good health. J is TRBJ1-2 and V is TRBV13; possibly TRBD1 for D (6 bases). CDR3 protein: CASSWEGGGTSAYGYTF. The CDR3 bases are TGTGCCAGCAGCTGGGAGGGAGGGGGAACGTCGGCTTATGGCTACACCTTC.